The 10 T cell receptor beta chains below come from one sample, sequenced in a study of blood T cell repertoires in COVID-19. Libraries were prepared by immunoSEQ multiplex PCR; TCRdb keeps only in-frame clonotypes and omits some of them. The sample carries some 61,000 clones, 86% recorded once. Sequencing was done on a sample of peripheral blood. All receptors come from a man aged 25-40 years with acute or convalescent COVID-19.

The chain's CDR3 is CASSFRVAGDNEQFF. As DNA, the CDR3 is TGTGCCAGCAGTTTTAGGGTAGCGGGAGATAATGAGCAGTTCTTC. This chain uses TRBV27 with TRBJ2-1; 9 bases align to TRBD2. CDR1 and CDR2 from the germline V gene are MNHEY and SMNVEV (reference sequence). Losses at the gene ends were 3 bases for V and 7 bases for J; bases not matched to a gene: 7. CDR3 length: 15 amino acids.

The chain couples TRBV11-2 to TRBJ2-5; 11 bases agree with TRBD2. J gave up 1 base and V 5 bases, and 6 bases lay outside the gene matches. Germline-derived CDR1 and CDR2 are SGHAT and FQNNGV. This CDR3 region has 16 residues. The CDR3 here is CASSVVSGRAQETQYF. The CDR3 nucleotides are TGTGCCAGCAGCGTCGTTAGCGGGAGGGCCCAAGAGACCCAGTACTTC.

The rearrangement uses TRBV11-2 and TRBJ2-7; D uncertain. Germline V lookup: CDR1 SGHAT, CDR2 FQNNGV. The CDR3 contains 15 residues. Trimming shortened V by 2 bases and J by 0 bases, and 11 bases separated the two germline ends. The CDR3 here is CASSLSGQSSYEQYF. The CDR3 DNA reads as TGTGCCAGCAGCTTATCCGGTCAAAGCTCCTACGAGCAGTACTTC.

The chain recombines TRBV7-8 with TRBJ2-7; 12 bases are shared with TRBD1. CDR3 length: 17 amino acids. V shed 5 bases, J shed 1 base, and the junction held 9 bases outside the gene matches. Germline loops: CDR1 SGHVS, CDR2 FQNEAQ. CDR3 in amino acids: CASSLGTGGARSYEQYF. The CDR3 nucleotides are TGTGCCAGCAGCCTCGGGACAGGGGGCGCAAGGTCCTACGAGCAGTACTTC.

The chain combines TRBV7-2 with TRBJ2-7, with TRBD1 identical over 11 bases. This CDR3 has 14 amino acids. CDR1 and CDR2 (germline): SGHTA, FQGNSA. The ends lost 5 bases at V and 2 bases at J; junction bases unmatched: 2. The CDR3 region has the DNA TGTGCCAGCAGCCCGGGACAGGGGGCCTACGAGCAGTACTTC. Its translation: CASSPGQGAYEQYF.

In regard to this clone: A read error may account for a junction end that differs from germline. This chain links TRBV7-2 with TRBJ2-1, with TRBD2 matching 9 bases. Germline V gene lookup returns CDR1 SGHTA and CDR2 FQGNSA. The length of the CDR3 is 14 residues. DNA for the CDR3: TGTGCCGGCAGCTTTCAGCGGGAGGCCAATGAGCAGTTCTTC. Its translation is CAGSFQREANEQFF. Based on the CDR3 plus reference TRBV7-2 and TRBJ2-1, the full variable domain is GAGVSQSPSNKVTEKGKDVELRCDPISGHTALYWYRQSLGQGLEFLIYFQGNSAPDKSGLPSDRFSAERTGGSVSTLTIQRTQQEDSAVYLCAGSFQREANEQFFGPGTRLTVL.

This sequence joins TRBV27 and TRBJ2-5; TRBD1 is a possible D gene (6 bases). V was clipped by 4 bases and J by 13 bases, with 16 bases between them. CDR1 is MNHEY, CDR2 SMNVEV, per germline (reference sequence). There are 12 residues in the CDR3. The CDR3 sequence is CASSSITGITYF. CDR3 sequence (DNA): TGTGCCAGCAGTTCGATTACAGGGATCACGTACTTC.

This clone was counted a few times. This CDR3 is CASSTGTSGSQETQYF. CDR3 DNA sequence: TGCGCCAGCAGCACTGGGACTAGCGGGAGCCAAGAGACCCAGTACTTC. The chain recombines TRBV5-1 with TRBJ2-5, with 14 bases that match TRBD2. The V and J ends lost 4 bases and 1 base, in that order; junction bases with no gene match: 3. The CDR3 runs to 16 residues. From germline, CDR1 is SGHRS and CDR2 YFSETQ.

The chain carries TRBV5-1 and TRBJ2-7, with 9 bases aligning to TRBD2. This CDR3 region has 16 residues. V lost 4 bases to trimming and J lost 2 bases; unmatched junction nucleotides: 10. Germline V gene lookup returns CDR1 SGHRS and CDR2 YFSETQ. As DNA, the CDR3 is TGCGCCAGCAGCCGAGCAGGACTAGCGCCGACCTACGAGCAGTACTTC. Its translation: CASSRAGLAPTYEQYF.

The rearrangement uses TRBV15 and TRBJ2-7; 8 positions agree with TRBD2. The CDR3 runs 15 residues. Losses at the gene ends were 0 bases for V and 9 bases for J; bases not matched to a gene: 10. Per germline, CDR1 LNHNV and CDR2 YYDKDF (reference sequence). The CDR3 protein is CATSRDTSGSRGQYF. Written as DNA, the CDR3 is TGTGCCACCAGCAGAGACACCAGCGGGAGTCGAGGGCAGTACTTC. Full variable domain (missing parts from reference TRBV15 and TRBJ2-7): DAMVIQNPRYQVTQFGKPVTLSCSQTLNHNVMYWYQQKSSQAPKLLFHYYDKDFNNEADTPDNFQSRRPNTSFCFLDIRSPGLGDTAMYLCATSRDTSGSRGQYFGPGTRLTVT.